The clone carrying this T cell receptor beta chain was observed many times. The antigen remains unidentified. The record originates from a study of spatial heterogeneity in lung cancer. The library protocol tagged each TCR cDNA with a unique molecular identifier. TCRdb reprocessed the 5' RACE reads via MiXCR and lists one record per CDR3 protein. The sample includes some 11,000 distinct CDR3 sequences, 5.1% of them seen just once. Time point indicated: sample taken at primary tumor resection. Study-wide results and caveats: The study found that expanded intratumoral alpha and beta TCR counts tracked tumor mutation counts.

V was pared by 2 bases and J by 3 bases, with 6 bases of the junction left unmatched. Germline loops: CDR1 MDHEN, CDR2 SYDVKM. The CDR3 is 15 residues long. The sample in question was lung tumor tissue, obtained at surgery. The TCR originated in a male donor with early-stage non-small cell lung cancer. The V gene is TRBV28, the J gene TRBJ2-7, with 8 bases aligning to TRBD1. DNA for the CDR3: TGTGCCAGCAGTTTACCCGCAGGGGGCCACTACGAGCAGTACTTC. This gives the protein CASSLPAGGHYEQYF.